Here is one TCR beta chain with its context. Its specificity is not known. Produced via immunoSEQ multiplex PCR; TCRdb's table is partial and in-frame only. The table includes about 590,000 clones, around 95% detected once. This sample was included in a study of shared clonotypes between healthy human individuals. Turning to the study itself: Each donor had three CD4 naive, three CD4 memory, two CD8 naive and one CD8 memory plate. Study-wide findings and caveats: Estimated clonotype richness was generally higher in naive than memory subsets. Non-shared clonotypes had lower generation probabilities than those shared by all four donors.

Germline V lookup: CDR1 ENHRY, CDR2 SYGVKD. The V gene lost 0 bases and the J gene lost 0 bases, with 5 bases spanning the gap. This CDR3 region has 14 residues. It was CD45RO-negative cells, positively selected for CCR7, that made up naive CD8 cells, with terminally differentiated effector memory CD45RA+ cells excluded. Source material: naive CD8+ T cells sorted from blood. The chain carries TRBV10-3 and TRBJ1-1, with D uncertain. The TCR originated in a woman in her 30s in good health. CDR3 in amino acids: CAISESHLNTEAFF. In DNA, the CDR3 is TGTGCCATCAGTGAGTCGCACTTGAACACTGAAGCTTTCTTT.